This is a list of T cell receptor beta chains from one sample in a study of blood T cell repertoires in COVID-19. The method was immunoSEQ multiplex PCR; TCRdb's version includes in-frame clones alone and lacks a portion of them. In the table there are a few hundred thousand clones, roughly 86% of which are singletons. The sequencing sample was made of PBMCs or T cells enriched from blood (not recorded which). The origin of the receptors is a young man with acute COVID-19. The CDR3 runs from the conserved cysteine through the conserved F or W. D genes are given only for firm matches. Clone size is given for some rows only: seen once, a few or many times, or a class if the clone is expanded.

v_call,j_call,clone_size,d_call,cdr3_nt,cdr3_aa
TRBV21-1,TRBJ2-7,.,.,TGTGCCAGCAGCAAAGTCGGGACAGGGGACTCCTACGAGCAGTACTTC,CASSKVGTGDSYEQYF
TRBV29-1,TRBJ1-2,.,.,TGCAGCGTTGAATCGGGGAGGGGTGGCTACACCTTC,CSVESGRGGYTF
TRBV7-2,TRBJ2-7,.,.,TGTGCCAGCAGCTCCACATGGAGCGAGCAGTACTTC,CASSSTWSEQYF
TRBV7-8,TRBJ2-7,.,.,TGTGCCAGCAGCTTGGGGGGAGCCTCCTACGAGCAGTACTTC,CASSLGGASYEQYF
TRBV5-6,TRBJ1-5,.,.,TGTGCCAGCAGCTTGGGGCCAGTTAGCAATCAGCCCCAGCATTTT,CASSLGPVSNQPQHF
TRBV6-5,TRBJ2-1,.,.,TGTGCCAGCAGTTACTCGAACAACTACAATGAGCAGTTCTTC,CASSYSNNYNEQFF
TRBV29-1,TRBJ2-7,.,TRBD1,TGCAGCGCCGGACAGGGGCTAATCTACGAGCAGTACTTC,CSAGQGLIYEQYF
TRBV7-2,TRBJ1-5,once,.,TGTGCCAGCAGCTTAAATTTGAGACAGCCCCAGCATTTT,CASSLNLRQPQHF
TRBV7-8,TRBJ1-5,.,.,TGTGCCAGCACCAAATACAGGGCAAGTTTGGATCATCAGCCCCAGCATTTT,CASTKYRASLDHQPQHF
TRBV7-8,TRBJ1-5,.,TRBD1,TGTGCCAGCAGCCTCGACAGGGAAGCGCAGCCCCAGCATTTT,CASSLDREAQPQHF
TRBV6-5,TRBJ1-6,few,TRBD1,TGTGCCAGCAGTTCCGGACAGGAGTCGGTTTCACCCCTCCACTTT,CASSSGQESVSPLHF
TRBV11-1,TRBJ2-1,.,TRBD2,TGTGCCAGCAGATCCCCGGGCGGGAGGGCAACGGGTGAGCAGTTCTTC,CASRSPGGRATGEQFF
TRBV30,TRBJ2-1,.,TRBD2,TGTGCCTGTTCTAGCGGGCCGTACAATGAGCAGTTCTTC,CACSSGPYNEQFF
TRBV5-1,TRBJ1-1,.,.,TGCGCCAGCAGCTTGATACAGGATACCACTGAAGCTTTCTTT,CASSLIQDTTEAFF